This T cell receptor beta chain appears in the sequencing data of a study of regulatory T cells in long-lasting Graves disease. Whole-study findings and limits: It was peripheral blood alone, not thyroid tissue, that was studied.

As concerns this clonotype: The antigen remains unidentified.

As for time point: persistent/refractory GD, antithyroid drugs over 5 years with positive TRAb. Researchers made the TCR library from RNA that was extracted from PBMCs. Investigators prepared the TCR beta libraries by applying iRepertoire HTBI primers and Arm-PCR of CDR3 regions. TCRdb independently ran MiXCR on the multiplex PCR reads; one entry per CDR3 protein. The repertoire holds 350,000 to 450,000 distinct CDR3 sequences, about 21% seen once, with roughly an eighth in the top ten. The material sequenced was peripheral blood mononuclear cells (PBMCs), taken when the disease was refractory, from a patient treated with antithyroid drugs. The sequence was collected from a female donor with Graves disease.

CDR3: CASSTGTASGEQFF. In nucleotides, the CDR3 is TGTGCCAGCAGCACCGGGACAGCCTCGGGTGAGCAGTTCTTC. The chain joins TRBV7-9 to TRBJ2-1, with TRBD1 matching over 7 bases. The trim removed 5 bases at V and 9 bases at J, leaving 10 bases unmatched. This CDR3 contains 14 residues. In germline, CDR1 is SEHNR, CDR2 FQNEAQ (reference sequence). Full variable domain (outside the CDR3, taken from reference TRBV7-9 and TRBJ2-1): DTGVSQNPRHKITKRGQNVTFRCDPISEHNRLYWYRQTLGQGPEFLTYFQNEAQLEKSRLLSDRFSAERPKGSFSTLEIQRTEQGDSAMYLCASSTGTASGEQFFGPGTRLTVL.